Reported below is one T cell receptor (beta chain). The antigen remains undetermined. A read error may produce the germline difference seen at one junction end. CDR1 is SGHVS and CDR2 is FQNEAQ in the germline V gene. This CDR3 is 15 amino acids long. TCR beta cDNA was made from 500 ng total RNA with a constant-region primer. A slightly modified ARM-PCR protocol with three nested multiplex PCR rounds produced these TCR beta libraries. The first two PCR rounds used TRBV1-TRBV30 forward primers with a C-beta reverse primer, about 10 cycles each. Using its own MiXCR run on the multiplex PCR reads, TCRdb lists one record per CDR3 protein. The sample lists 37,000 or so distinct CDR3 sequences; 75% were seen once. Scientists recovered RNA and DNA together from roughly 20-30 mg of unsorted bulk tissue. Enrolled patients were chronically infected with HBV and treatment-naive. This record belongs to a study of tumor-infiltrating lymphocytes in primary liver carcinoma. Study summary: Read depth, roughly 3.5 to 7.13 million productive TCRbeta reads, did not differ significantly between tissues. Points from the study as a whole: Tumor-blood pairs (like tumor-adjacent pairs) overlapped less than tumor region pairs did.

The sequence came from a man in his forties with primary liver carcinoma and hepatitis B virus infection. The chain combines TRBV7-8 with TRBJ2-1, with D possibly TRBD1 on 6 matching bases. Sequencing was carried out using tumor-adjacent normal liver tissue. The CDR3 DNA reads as TGTGCCGGCAGCTTAGCAGGGGTTCCCTACAATGAGCAGTTCTTC. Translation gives CAGSLAGVPYNEQFF.